The 3 T cell receptor beta chains below come from one sample, sequenced in a study of T cells expressing NK-cell markers. Reprocessing the 5' RACE reads, TCRdb reports a single entry for every CDR3 protein and omits DNA. The record lists some 150,000 distinct CDR3 sequences, of which the ten most abundant hold 37%. The sequencing input was blood T cells: a sorted CD56 or NKG2C T cell subset, CD4+ or CD8+ T cells, or bulk PBMC T cells (not recorded which). The receptors were sampled from a woman in her forties or fifties in good health.

The chain combines TRBV11-2 with TRBJ1-1; as DNA is missing, the TRBD1 call by TCRdb cannot be tested. CDR3 size: 19 residues. Looked up from germline, CDR1 is SGHAT and CDR2 is FQNNGV. The CDR3: CASSLHQGQGLNLVTEAFF.

The chain uses TRBV11-2 and TRBJ1-2; TCRdb's D call of TRBD1 is untestable without DNA. CDR1 is SGHAT and CDR2 is FQNNGV in the germline V gene. The CDR3 is 15 residues long. The CDR3 loop reads CASSLDPGGFYGYTF. Complete variable domain (other parts from reference TRBV11-2 and TRBJ1-2): EAGVAQSPRYKIIEKRQSVAFWCNPISGHATLYWYQQILGQGPKLLIQFQNNGVVDDSQLPKDRFSAERLKGVDSTLKIQPAKLEDSAVYLCASSLDPGGFYGYTFGSGTRLTVV.

The chain carries TRBV3-1 and TRBJ2-1; with no DNA, the TCRdb D assignment of TRBD1 cannot be verified. The CDR3 consists of 17 residues. Germline assignment: CDR1 LGHDT and CDR2 YNNKEL (reference sequence). The CDR3 loop is CASRPKGTADPDNEQFF.